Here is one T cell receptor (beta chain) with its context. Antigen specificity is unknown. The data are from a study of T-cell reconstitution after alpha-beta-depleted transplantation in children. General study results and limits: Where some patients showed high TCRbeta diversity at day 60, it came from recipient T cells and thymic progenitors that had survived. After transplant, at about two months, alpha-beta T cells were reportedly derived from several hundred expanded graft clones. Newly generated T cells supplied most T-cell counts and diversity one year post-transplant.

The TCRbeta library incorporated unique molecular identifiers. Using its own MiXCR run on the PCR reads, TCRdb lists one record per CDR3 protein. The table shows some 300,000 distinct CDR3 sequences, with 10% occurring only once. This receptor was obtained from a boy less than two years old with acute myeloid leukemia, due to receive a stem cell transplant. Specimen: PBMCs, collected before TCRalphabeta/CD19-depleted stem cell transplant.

CDR3 nucleotides: TGTGCCAGCAGGACAGTACCCACCGGGGAGCTGTTTTTT. This gives the protein CASRTVPTGELFF. The chain combines TRBV7-8 with TRBJ2-2; TRBD1 might be the D (5 bases). Trimming cost V 6 bases and J 4 bases, with 9 bases left between them. This CDR3 has 13 residues. The germline CDR1 and CDR2 sequences are SGHVS and FQNEAQ. Full variable domain (remainder filled in from reference TRBV7-8 and TRBJ2-2): GAGVSQSPRYKVAKRGQDVALRCDPISGHVSLFWYQQALGQGPEFLTYFQNEAQLDKSGLPSDRFFAERPEGSVSTLKIQRTQQEDSAVYLCASRTVPTGELFFGEGSRLTVL.